Listed here are 4 T cell receptor beta chains from one sample, sequenced in a study of blood T cell repertoires in COVID-19. Here immunoSEQ multiplex PCR was the method, and the copy in TCRdb shows in-frame clones only, minus some. Of around 400,000 clones in the sample, roughly four fifths are singletons; the top ten hold approximately 4.7%. Sequencing input: PBMCs or T cells enriched from blood (not recorded which). All receptors come from a woman aged 50 to 60 who had recovered from COVID-19.

The genes are TRBV6-5 and TRBJ1-4; perhaps TRBD1 as D (6 bases). The length of the CDR3 is 14 residues. The V and J ends lost 4 bases and 5 bases respectively, with 11 bases between them. CDR1 is MNHEY and CDR2 is SVGAGI in the germline V gene. The CDR3 spells CASSFDRRNEKLFF. In DNA form, the CDR3 reads TGTGCCAGCAGTTTCGACAGGCGGAATGAAAAACTGTTTTTT.

The chain links TRBV30 to TRBJ1-6; 11 nucleotides match TRBD1. CDR3 length equals 14 residues. Germline loops: CDR1 GTSNPN, CDR2 SVGIG (reference sequence). V trimming: 8 bases; J trimming: 9 bases; junction bases outside the gene matches: 9. Here the CDR3 reads CAGSWGTGGSPLHF. The CDR3 DNA is TGTGCCGGTAGTTGGGGGACAGGGGGTTCACCCCTCCACTTT.

This rearrangement joins TRBV10-3 to TRBJ1-2; 7 bases fit TRBD1. The germline gives CDR1 ENHRY, CDR2 SYGVKD. V lost 8 bases to trimming and J lost 2 bases; unmatched junction nucleotides: 5. CDR3 length: 13 amino acids. CDR3 DNA sequence: TGTGCCATCGCGGGGACAGTAAACTATGGCTACACCTTC. Translating gives CAIAGTVNYGYTF.

This clone was detected once. The V gene is TRBV11-3, the J gene TRBJ1-3; weak D call: TRBD1 (5 bases). Germline assignment: CDR1 SGHNT and CDR2 YENEEA. This CDR3 spans 18 amino acids. V lost 8 bases, J lost 0 bases, and 23 bases lay in between. CDR3 sequence: CASHSWEAPRGSGNTIYF. CDR3 nucleotide sequence: TGTGCCAGCCACTCCTGGGAGGCCCCGAGGGGCTCTGGAAACACCATATATTTT.